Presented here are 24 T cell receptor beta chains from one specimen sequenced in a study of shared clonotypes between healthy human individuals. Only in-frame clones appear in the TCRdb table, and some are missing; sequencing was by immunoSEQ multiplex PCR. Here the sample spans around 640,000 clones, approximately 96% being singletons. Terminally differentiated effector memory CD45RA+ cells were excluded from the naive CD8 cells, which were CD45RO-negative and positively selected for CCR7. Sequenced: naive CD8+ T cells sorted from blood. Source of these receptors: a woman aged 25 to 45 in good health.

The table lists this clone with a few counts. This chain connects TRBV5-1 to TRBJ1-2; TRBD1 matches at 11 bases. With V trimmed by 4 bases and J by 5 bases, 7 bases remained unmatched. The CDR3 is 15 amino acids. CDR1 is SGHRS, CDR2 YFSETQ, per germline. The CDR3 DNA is TGCGCCAGCAGCGCCAAAGGACAGGGGGCATATGGCTACACCTTC. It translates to CASSAKGQGAYGYTF.

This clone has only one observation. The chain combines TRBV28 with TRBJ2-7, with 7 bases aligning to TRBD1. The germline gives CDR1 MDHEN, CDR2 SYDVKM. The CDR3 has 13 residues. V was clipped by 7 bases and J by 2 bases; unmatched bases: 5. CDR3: CASTGTEAYEQYF. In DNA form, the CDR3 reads TGTGCCAGCACCGGGACAGAGGCCTACGAGCAGTACTTC.

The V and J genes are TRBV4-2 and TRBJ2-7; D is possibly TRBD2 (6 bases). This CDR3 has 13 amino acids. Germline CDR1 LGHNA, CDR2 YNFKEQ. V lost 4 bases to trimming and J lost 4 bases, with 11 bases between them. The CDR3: CASSPDGGYEQYF. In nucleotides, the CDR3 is TGTGCCAGCAGCCCGGACGGGGGATACGAGCAGTACTTC.

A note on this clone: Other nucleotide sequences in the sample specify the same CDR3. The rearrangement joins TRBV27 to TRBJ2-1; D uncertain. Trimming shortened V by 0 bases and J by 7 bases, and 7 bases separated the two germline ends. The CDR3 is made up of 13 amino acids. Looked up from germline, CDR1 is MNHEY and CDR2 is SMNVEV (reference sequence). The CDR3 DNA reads TGTGCCAGCAGTTTATCATCTCCGAATGAGCAGTTCTTC. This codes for CASSLSSPNEQFF.

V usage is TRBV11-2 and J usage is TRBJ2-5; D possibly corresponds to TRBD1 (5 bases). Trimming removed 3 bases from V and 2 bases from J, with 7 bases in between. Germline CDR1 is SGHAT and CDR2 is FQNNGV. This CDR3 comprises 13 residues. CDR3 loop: CASSLTVQETQYF. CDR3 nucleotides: TGTGCCAGCAGCTTGACAGTTCAAGAGACCCAGTACTTC.

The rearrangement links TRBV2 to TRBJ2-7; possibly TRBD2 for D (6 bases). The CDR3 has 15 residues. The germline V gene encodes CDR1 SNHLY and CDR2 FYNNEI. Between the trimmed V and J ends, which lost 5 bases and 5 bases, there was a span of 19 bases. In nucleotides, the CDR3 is TGTGCCAGCAGTCCGGGGGAGGCGGGACGAGACGAGCAGTACTTC. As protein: CASSPGEAGRDEQYF. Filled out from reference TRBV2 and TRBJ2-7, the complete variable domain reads EPEVTQTPSHQVTQMGQEVILRCVPISNHLYFYWYRQILGQKVEFLVSFYNNEISEKSEIFDDQFSVERPDGSNFTLKIRSTKLEDSAMYFCASSPGEAGRDEQYFGPGTRLTVT.

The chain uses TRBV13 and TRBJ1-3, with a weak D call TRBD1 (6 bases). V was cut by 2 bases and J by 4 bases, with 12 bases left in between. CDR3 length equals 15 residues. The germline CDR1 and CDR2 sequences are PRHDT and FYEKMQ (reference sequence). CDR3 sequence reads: CASSLRGGPGNTIYF. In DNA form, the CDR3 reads TGTGCCAGCAGCTTACGTGGGGGGCCCGGAAACACCATATATTTT.

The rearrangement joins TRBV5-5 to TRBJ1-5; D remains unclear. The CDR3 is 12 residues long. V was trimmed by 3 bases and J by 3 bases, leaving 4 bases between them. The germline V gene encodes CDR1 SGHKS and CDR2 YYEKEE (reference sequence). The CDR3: CASSSYNQPQHF. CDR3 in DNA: TGTGCCAGCAGCTCGTACAATCAGCCCCAGCATTTT.

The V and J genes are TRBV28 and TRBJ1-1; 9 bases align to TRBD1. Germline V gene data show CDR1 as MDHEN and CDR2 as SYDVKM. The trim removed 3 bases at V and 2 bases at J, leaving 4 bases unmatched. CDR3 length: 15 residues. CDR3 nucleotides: TGTGCCAGCAGTTTCACGGGACAGGGCAACACTGAAGCTTTCTTT. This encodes CASSFTGQGNTEAFF.

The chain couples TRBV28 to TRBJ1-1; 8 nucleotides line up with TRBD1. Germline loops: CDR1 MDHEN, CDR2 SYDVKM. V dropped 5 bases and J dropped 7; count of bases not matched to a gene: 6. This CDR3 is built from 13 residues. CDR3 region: CASSLSDRGEAFF. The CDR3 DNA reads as TGTGCCAGCAGTCTCAGCGACAGGGGTGAAGCTTTCTTT. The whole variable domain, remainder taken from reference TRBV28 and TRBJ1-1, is DVKVTQSSRYLVKRTGEKVFLECVQDMDHENMFWYRQDPGLGLRLIYFSYDVKMKEKGDIPEGYSVSREKKERFSLILESASTNQTSMYLCASSLSDRGEAFFGQGTRLTVV.

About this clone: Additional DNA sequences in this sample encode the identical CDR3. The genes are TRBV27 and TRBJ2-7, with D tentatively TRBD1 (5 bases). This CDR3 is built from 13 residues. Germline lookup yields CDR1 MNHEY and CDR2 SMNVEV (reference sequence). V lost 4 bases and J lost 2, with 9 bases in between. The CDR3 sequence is CASSSGSTYEQYF. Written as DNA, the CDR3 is TGTGCCAGCAGTTCAGGGTCCACCTACGAGCAGTACTTC.

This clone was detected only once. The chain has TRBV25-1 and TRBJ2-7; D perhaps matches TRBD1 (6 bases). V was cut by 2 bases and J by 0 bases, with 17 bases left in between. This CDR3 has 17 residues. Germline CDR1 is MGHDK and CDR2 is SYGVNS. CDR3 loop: CASSEGTSSSTSYEQYF. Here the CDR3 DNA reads TGTGCCAGCAGTGAAGGGACAAGCTCCTCCACCTCCTACGAGCAGTACTTC.

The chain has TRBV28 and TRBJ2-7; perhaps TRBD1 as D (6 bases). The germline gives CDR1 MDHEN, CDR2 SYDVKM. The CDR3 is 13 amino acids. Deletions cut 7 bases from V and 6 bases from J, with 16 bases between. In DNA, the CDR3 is TGTGCCAGCAACAGGGCAGAACGCCGCGAGCAGTACTTC. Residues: CASNRAERREQYF.

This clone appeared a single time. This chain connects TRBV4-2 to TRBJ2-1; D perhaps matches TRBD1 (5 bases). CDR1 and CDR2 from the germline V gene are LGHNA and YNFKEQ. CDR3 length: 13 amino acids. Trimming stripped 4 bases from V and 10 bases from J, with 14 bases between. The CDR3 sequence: CASSPQDTSEQFF. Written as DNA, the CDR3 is TGTGCCAGCAGCCCCCAGGACACCTCGGAGCAGTTCTTC.

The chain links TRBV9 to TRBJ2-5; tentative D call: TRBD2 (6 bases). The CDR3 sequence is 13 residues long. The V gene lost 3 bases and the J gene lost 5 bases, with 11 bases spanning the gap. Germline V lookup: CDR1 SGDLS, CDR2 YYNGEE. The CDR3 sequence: CASSGRLGETQYF. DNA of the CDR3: TGTGCCAGCAGCGGGAGACTAGGGGAGACCCAGTACTTC.

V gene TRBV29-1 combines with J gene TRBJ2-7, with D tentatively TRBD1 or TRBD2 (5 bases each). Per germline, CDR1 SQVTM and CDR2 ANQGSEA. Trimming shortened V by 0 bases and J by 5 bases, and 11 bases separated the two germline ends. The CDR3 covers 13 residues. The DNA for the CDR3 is TGCAGCGTTGAAGAACCAGGGACCAACGAGCAGTACTTC. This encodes CSVEEPGTNEQYF.

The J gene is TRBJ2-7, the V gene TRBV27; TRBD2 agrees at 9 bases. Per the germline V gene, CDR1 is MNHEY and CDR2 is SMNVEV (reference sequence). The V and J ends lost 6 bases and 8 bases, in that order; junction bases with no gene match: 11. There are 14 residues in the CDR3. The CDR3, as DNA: TGTGCCAGCAGCCCCGGGACTAGCCTGACCCAGCAGTACTTC. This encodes CASSPGTSLTQQYF.

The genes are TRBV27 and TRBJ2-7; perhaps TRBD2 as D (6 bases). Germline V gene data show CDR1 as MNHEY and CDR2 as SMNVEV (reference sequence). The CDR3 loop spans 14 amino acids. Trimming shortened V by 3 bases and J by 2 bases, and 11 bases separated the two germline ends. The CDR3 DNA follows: TGTGCCAGCAGTTTGAGGGACTCTACCTACGAGCAGTACTTC. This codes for CASSLRDSTYEQYF.

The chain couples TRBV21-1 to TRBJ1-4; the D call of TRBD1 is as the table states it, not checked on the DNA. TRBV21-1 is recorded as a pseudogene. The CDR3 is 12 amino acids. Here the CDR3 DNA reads TGTGCCAGCTTCAGGGGGCGAGAAAAACTGTTTTTT. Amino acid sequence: CASFRGREKLFF.

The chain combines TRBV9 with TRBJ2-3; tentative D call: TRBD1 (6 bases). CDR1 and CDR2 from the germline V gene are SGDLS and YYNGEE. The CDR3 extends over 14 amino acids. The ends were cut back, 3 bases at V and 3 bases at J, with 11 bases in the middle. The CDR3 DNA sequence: TGTGCCAGCAGCGCGGGACAAAGGACAGATACGCAGTATTTT. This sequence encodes CASSAGQRTDTQYF.

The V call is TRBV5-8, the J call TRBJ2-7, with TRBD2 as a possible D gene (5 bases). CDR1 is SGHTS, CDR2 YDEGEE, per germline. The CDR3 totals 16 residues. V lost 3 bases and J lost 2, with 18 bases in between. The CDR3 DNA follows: TGTGCCAGCAGCTCTTTCCAGGAAGCGGAGGCCTACGAGCAGTACTTC. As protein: CASSSFQEAEAYEQYF. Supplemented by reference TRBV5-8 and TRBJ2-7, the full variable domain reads EAGVTQSPTHLIKTRGQQATLRCSPISGHTSVYWYQQALGLGLQFLLWYDEGEERNRGNFPPRFSGRQFPNYSSELNVNALELEDSALYLCASSSFQEAEAYEQYFGPGTRLTVT.

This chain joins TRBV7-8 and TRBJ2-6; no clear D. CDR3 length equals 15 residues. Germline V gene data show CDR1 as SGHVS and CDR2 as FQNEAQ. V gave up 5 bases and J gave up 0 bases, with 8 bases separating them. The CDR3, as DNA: TGTGCCAGCAGCGTCCCCCGCTCTGGGGCCAACGTCCTGACTTTC. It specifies CASSVPRSGANVLTF.

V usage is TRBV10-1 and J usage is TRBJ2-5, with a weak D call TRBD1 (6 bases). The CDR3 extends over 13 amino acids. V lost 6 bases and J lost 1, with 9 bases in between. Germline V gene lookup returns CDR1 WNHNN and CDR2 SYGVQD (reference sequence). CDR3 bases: TGCGCCAGCAGCGGACAGAGCCAAGAGACCCAGTACTTC. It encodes CASSGQSQETQYF.

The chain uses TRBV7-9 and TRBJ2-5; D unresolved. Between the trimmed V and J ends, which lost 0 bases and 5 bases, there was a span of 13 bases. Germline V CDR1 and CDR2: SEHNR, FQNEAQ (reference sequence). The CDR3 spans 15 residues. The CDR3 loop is CASSLAPRVGETQYF. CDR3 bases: TGTGCCAGCAGCTTAGCTCCGAGAGTGGGGGAGACCCAGTACTTC.